This T cell receptor (beta chain) was recovered during a study of blood T cell repertoires in COVID-19. The V gene's germline CDR1 is SGHRS and CDR2 YFSETQ. With V trimmed by 0 bases and J by 5 bases, 3 bases remained unmatched. The CDR3 is 14 amino acids. Data came from immunoSEQ multiplex PCR; TCRdb stores just in-frame clones and leaves some out. This repertoire shows 32,000 or so clones, around 90% found once; its top ten account for around 5.8%. The sample comprised peripheral blood. The sequence derives from a human donor in a cohort sampled during active COVID-19. The V and J genes are TRBV5-1 and TRBJ2-5, with 8 bases that match TRBD1. The CDR3 DNA reads TGCGCCAGCAGCTTGGGGACAGGGCAGGAGACCCAGTACTTC. Amino acid sequence: CASSLGTGQETQYF.